This T cell receptor beta chain comes out of a study of T-cell reconstitution after alpha-beta-depleted transplantation in children. V was clipped by 6 bases and J by 0 bases, with 9 bases between them. The CDR3 sequence is 13 residues long. Per the germline V gene, CDR1 is SNHLY and CDR2 is FYNNEI. This clonotype showed up just a few times. The target antigen is unknown. The library targeted TCRbeta and was prepared with unique molecular identifiers. TCRdb fed the PCR reads into MiXCR, producing one record per CDR3 protein. Altogether roughly 570,000 distinct CDR3 sequences are present, around 27% being singletons, with the ten largest covering 36%. Findings and caveats of the study: Several hundred rapidly expanded clones from non-depleted graft cells reportedly supplied alpha-beta T cells about two months post-transplant. The main origin of T-cell counts and diversity one year after transplant was newly produced T cells. At day 60, the high TCRbeta diversity found in some patients originated from recipient T cells and thymic progenitors that had survived.

The sequence came from a boy under two years old with Wiskott-Aldrich syndrome, due to receive a stem cell transplant. Sample: PBMCs, taken before TCRalphabeta/CD19-depleted stem cell transplant. V gene TRBV2 combines with J gene TRBJ2-7; D gene uncertain. CDR3: CASSGRSSYEQYF. The CDR3 nucleotides read TGTGCCAGCAGCGGAAGGAGCTCCTACGAGCAGTACTTC.